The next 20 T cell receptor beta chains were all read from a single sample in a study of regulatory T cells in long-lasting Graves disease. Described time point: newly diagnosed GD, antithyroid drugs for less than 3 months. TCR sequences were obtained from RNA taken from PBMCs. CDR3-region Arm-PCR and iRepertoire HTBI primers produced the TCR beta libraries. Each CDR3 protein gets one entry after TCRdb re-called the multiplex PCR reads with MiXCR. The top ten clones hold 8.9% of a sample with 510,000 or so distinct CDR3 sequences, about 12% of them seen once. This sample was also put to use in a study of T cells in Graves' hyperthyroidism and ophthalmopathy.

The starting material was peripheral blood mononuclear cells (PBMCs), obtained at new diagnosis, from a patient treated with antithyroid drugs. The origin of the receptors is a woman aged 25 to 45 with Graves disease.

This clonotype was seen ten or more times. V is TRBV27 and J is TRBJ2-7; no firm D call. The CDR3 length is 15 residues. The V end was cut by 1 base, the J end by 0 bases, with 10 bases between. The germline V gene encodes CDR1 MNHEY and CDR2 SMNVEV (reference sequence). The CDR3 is CASSLFGSSSYEQYF. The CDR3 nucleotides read TGTGCCAGCAGTTTATTCGGCAGCAGCTCCTACGAGCAGTACTTC.

CDR3 region: CAISGSYNEQFF. In nucleotides, the CDR3 is TGTGCCATCAGCGGCTCCTACAATGAGCAGTTCTTC. V and J are TRBV6-1 and TRBJ2-1, with a tentative D call TRBD2 (5 bases). V lost 10 bases, J lost 0 bases, and 7 bases lay in between. Germline V lookup: CDR1 MNHNS, CDR2 SASEGT. The length of the CDR3 is 12 residues.

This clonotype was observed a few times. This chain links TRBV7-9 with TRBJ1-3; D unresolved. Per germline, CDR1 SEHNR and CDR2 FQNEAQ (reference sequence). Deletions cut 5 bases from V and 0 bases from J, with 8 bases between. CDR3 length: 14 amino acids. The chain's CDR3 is CASSPSGSGNTIYF. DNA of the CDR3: TGTGCCAGCAGCCCCTCGGGCTCTGGAAACACCATATATTTT.

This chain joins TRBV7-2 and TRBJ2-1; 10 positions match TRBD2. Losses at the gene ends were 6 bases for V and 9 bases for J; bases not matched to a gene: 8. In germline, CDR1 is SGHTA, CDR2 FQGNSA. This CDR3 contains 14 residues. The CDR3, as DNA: TGTGCCAGCAGACTCGAGAGGACTAGCGGTGAGCAGTTCTTC. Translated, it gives CASRLERTSGEQFF. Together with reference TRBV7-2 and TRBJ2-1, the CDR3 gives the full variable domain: GAGVSQSPSNKVTEKGKDVELRCDPISGHTALYWYRQSLGQGLEFLIYFQGNSAPDKSGLPSDRFSAERTGGSVSTLTIQRTQQEDSAVYLCASRLERTSGEQFFGPGTRLTVL.

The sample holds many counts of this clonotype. CDR3 coding DNA: TGTGCCAGCAGCGTAGGGCCCGGAACCACTGAAGCTTTCTTT. It specifies CASSVGPGTTEAFF. The chain combines TRBV9 with TRBJ1-1; D is uncertain. The CDR3 sequence is 14 residues long. Trimming took 0 bases from V and 4 from J, leaving 10 bases between them. Germline CDR1 reads SGDLS; CDR2 reads YYNGEE.

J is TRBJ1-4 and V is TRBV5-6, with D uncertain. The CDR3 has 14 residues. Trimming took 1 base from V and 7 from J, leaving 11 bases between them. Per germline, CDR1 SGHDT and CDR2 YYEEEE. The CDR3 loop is CASSLKEAVEKLFF. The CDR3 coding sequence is TGTGCCAGCAGCTTGAAGGAGGCGGTTGAAAAACTGTTTTTT.

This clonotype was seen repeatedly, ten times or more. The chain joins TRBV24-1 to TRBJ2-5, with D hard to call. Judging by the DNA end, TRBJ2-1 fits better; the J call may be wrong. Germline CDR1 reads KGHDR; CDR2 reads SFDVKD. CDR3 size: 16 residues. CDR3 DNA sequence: TGTGCCACCAGTGCCAGAATAGACAACCTTCCCGGTGAGCAGTTCTTC. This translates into CATSARIDNLPGEQFF.

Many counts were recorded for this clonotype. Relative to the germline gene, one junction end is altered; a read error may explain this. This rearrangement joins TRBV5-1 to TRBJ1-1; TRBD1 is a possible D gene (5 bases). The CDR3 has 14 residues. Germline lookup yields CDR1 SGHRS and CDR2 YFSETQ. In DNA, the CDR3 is TGTGCCAGCAGCTTGAGGGGATTCGACACTGAAGCTTTCTTT. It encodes CASSLRGFDTEAFF.

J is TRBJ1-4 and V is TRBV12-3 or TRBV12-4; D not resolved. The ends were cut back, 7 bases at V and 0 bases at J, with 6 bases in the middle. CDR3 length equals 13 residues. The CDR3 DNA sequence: TGTGCCAGCACGTTCTCAACTAATGAAAAACTGTTTTTT. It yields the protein CASTFSTNEKLFF.

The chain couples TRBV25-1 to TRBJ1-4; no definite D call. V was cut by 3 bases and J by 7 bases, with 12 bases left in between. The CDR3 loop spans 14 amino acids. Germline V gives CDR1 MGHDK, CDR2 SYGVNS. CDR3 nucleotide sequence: TGTGCCAGCAGTGACTTTCATTTGAGTGAAAAACTGTTTTTT. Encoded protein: CASSDFHLSEKLFF. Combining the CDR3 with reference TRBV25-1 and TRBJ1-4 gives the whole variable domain EADIYQTPRYLVIGTGKKITLECSQTMGHDKMYWYQQDPGMELHLIHYSYGVNSTEKGDLSSESTVSRIRTEHFPLTLESARPSHTSQYLCASSDFHLSEKLFFGSGTQLSVL.

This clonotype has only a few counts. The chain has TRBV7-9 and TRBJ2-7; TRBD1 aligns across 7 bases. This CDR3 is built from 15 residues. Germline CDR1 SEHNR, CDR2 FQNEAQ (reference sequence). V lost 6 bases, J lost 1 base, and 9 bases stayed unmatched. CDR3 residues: CASSPTTGLSYEQYF. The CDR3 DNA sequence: TGTGCCAGCAGTCCCACGACAGGGTTGTCCTACGAGCAGTACTTC.

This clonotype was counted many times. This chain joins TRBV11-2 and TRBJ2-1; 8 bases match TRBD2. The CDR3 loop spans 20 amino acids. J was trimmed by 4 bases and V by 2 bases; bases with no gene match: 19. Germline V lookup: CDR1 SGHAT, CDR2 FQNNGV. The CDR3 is CASSLTAPLAEHDSYNEQFF. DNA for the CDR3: TGTGCCAGCAGCTTAACGGCTCCACTAGCGGAACACGACTCTTACAATGAGCAGTTCTTC. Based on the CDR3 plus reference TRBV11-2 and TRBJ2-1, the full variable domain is EAGVAQSPRYKIIEKRQSVAFWCNPISGHATLYWYQQILGQGPKLLIQFQNNGVVDDSQLPKDRFSAERLKGVDSTLKIQPAKLEDSAVYLCASSLTAPLAEHDSYNEQFFGPGTRLTVL.

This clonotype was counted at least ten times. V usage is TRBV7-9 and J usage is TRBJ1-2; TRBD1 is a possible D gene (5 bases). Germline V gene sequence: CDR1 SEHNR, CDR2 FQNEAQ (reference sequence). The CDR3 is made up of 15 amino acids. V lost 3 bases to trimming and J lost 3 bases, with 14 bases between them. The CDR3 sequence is CASSFPTVQYYGYTF. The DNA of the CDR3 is TGTGCCAGCAGCTTCCCGACAGTTCAATACTATGGCTACACCTTC.

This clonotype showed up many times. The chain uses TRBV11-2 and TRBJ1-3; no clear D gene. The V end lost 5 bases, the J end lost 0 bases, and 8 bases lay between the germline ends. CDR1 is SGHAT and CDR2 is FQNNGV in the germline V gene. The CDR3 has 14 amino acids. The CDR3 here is CASSPKSSGNTIYF. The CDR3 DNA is TGTGCCAGCAGCCCCAAGAGCTCTGGAAACACCATATATTTT.

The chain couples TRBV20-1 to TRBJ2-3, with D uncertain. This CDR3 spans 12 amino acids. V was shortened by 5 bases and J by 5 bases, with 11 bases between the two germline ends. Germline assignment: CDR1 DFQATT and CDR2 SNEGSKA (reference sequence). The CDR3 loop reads CSADQPGDTQYF. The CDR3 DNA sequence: TGCAGTGCTGATCAACCCGGAGATACGCAGTATTTT.

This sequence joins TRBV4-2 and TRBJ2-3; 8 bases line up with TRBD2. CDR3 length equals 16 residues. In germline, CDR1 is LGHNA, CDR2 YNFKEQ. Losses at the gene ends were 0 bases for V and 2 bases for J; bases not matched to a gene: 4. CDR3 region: CASSQEVAGYTDTQYF. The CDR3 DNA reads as TGTGCCAGCAGCCAAGAGGTAGCGGGGTACACAGATACGCAGTATTTT.

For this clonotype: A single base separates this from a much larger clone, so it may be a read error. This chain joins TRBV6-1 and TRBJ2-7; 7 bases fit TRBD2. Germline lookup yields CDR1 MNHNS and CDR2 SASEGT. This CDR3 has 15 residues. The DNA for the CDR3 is TGTGTCAGCAGTGCGGGGACTAACAGCCGCTACGAGCAGTACTTC. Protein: CVSSAGTNSRYEQYF.

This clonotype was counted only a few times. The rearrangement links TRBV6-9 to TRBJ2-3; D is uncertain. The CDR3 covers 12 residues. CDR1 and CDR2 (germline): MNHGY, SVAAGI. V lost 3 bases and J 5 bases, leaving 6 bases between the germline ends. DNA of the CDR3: TGTGCCAGCAGTTACTCTGGAGATACGCAGTATTTT. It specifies CASSYSGDTQYF.

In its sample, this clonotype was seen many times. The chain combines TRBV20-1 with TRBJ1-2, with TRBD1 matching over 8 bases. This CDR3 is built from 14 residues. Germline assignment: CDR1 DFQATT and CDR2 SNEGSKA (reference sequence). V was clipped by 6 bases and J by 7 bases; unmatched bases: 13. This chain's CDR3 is CSATGRTGGGGYTF. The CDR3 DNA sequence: TGCAGTGCGACAGGGCGAACAGGGGGTGGTGGCTACACCTTC.

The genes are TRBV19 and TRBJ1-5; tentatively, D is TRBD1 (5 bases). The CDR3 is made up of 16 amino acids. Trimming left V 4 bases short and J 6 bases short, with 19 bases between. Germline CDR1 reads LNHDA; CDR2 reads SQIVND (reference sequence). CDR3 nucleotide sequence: TGTGCCAGTAGTAGCCCAGGGTTTTTCTCGGGTCAGCCCCAGCATTTT. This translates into CASSSPGFFSGQPQHF.